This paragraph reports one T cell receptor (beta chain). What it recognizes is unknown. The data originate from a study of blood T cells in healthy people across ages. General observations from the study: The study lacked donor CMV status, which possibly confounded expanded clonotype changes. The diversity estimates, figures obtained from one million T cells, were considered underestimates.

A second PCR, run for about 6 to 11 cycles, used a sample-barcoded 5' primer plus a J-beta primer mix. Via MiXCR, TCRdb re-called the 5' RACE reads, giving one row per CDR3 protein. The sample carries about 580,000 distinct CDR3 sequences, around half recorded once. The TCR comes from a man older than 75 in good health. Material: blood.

The CDR3 nucleotides are TGCGCCAGCAGTCCAACAGGGACGAAAGATACGCAGTATTTT. Amino acids: CASSPTGTKDTQYF. The chain couples TRBV5-1 to TRBJ2-3; tentative D call: TRBD1 (6 bases). There are 14 residues in the CDR3. Germline-derived CDR1 and CDR2 are SGHRS and YFSETQ. Trimming shortened V by 5 bases and J by 5 bases, and 15 bases separated the two germline ends.